Presented here are 14 T cell receptor beta chains from one specimen sequenced in a study of molecular identifiers for immune sequencing clone quantification. TCRdb passed the PCR reads through MiXCR, listing each CDR3 protein once. The sample consists of approximately 630,000 distinct CDR3 sequences, about 25% of them appearing once. Source material: naive CD8+ T cells from blood, with Jurkat cell RNA spiked in. Subset meaning: FACS-sorted CD8+CD4-CCR7+CD45RA+ naive T cells. The receptors were sampled from a human donor in good health. Some libraries in this study had Jurkat cell RNA spiked in.

The chain is built from TRBV20-1 and TRBJ2-2; 9 bases agree with TRBD2. This CDR3 contains 19 residues. Germline CDR1 reads DFQATT; CDR2 reads SNEGSKA (reference sequence). The V and J ends lost 1 base and 2 bases, in that order; junction bases with no gene match: 14. CDR3: CSARGDAGGREGNTGELFF. The CDR3 nucleotides are TGCAGTGCTAGAGGGGACGCCGGGGGGCGGGAGGGTAACACCGGGGAGCTGTTTTTT.

With regard to this clonotype: Sequence at one end of the junction differs from germline and may be a read error. CDR3 amino acids: CASSLGLAGPYAPSF. CDR3 coding DNA: TGTGCCAGCAGCTTAGGACTAGCGGGTCCTTACGCGCCGTCCTTC. This rearrangement joins TRBV7-6 to TRBJ2-7, with 10 bases aligning to TRBD2. CDR3 length: 15 residues. The germline CDR1 and CDR2 sequences are SGHVS and FNYEAQ.

This clonotype was seen a handful of times. This chain joins TRBV11-2 and TRBJ2-2, with no clear D. The V and J ends lost 4 bases and 1 base respectively, with 10 bases between them. Germline CDR1 is SGHAT and CDR2 is FQNNGV. The CDR3 runs 15 residues. The CDR3 bases are TGTGCCAGCAGCTCAAAGTGGTGGAACACCGGGGAGCTGTTTTTT. Amino acid sequence: CASSSKWWNTGELFF. The full variable domain, completed using reference TRBV11-2 and TRBJ2-2, is EAGVAQSPRYKIIEKRQSVAFWCNPISGHATLYWYQQILGQGPKLLIQFQNNGVVDDSQLPKDRFSAERLKGVDSTLKIQPAKLEDSAVYLCASSSKWWNTGELFFGEGSRLTVL.

At least ten counts were recorded for this clonotype. The CDR3 is CASSQDETGYYEQYF. CDR3 in DNA: TGTGCCAGCAGCCAAGATGAGACAGGGTACTACGAGCAGTACTTC. V is TRBV14 and J is TRBJ2-7; 7 bases agree with TRBD1. CDR1 and CDR2 from the germline V gene are SGHDN and FVKESK. V dropped 0 bases and J dropped 3; count of bases not matched to a gene: 5. This CDR3 contains 15 residues.

In the case of this clonotype: A much larger clone differs from this one at a single base, so this may be a read error. Without the conserved terminal phenylalanine or tryptophan, this CDR3 likely stems from a read error. The chain employs TRBV6-5 and TRBJ2-1, with 8 bases identical to TRBD1. The V gene's germline CDR1 is MNHEY and CDR2 SVGAGI. Trimming removed 4 bases from V and 6 bases from J; junction bases left unmatched: 2. The length of the CDR3 is 13 residues. The CDR3 nucleotides read TGTGCCAGCAGTTTCACAGGGGGCAATGAGCAGTTCTTG. It translates to CASSFTGGNEQFL.

This clonotype appeared many times. This rearrangement joins TRBV6-2 or TRBV6-3 to TRBJ2-3; 9 nucleotides match TRBD1. The CDR3 consists of 15 residues. Germline V CDR1 and CDR2: MNHEY, SVGEGT. The V and J ends lost 4 bases and 3 bases, in that order; junction bases with no gene match: 5. As DNA, the CDR3 is TGTGCCAGCAGTTCCACAGGGGGCCGGACAGATACGCAGTATTTT. Its translation: CASSSTGGRTDTQYF.

As for this clonotype: This sequence may be a read error, since a much larger clone differs from it by one base. V and J are TRBV20-1 and TRBJ2-3, with a tentative D call TRBD2 (6 bases). The germline gives CDR1 DFQATT, CDR2 SNEGSKA (reference sequence). This CDR3 region has 15 residues. V shed 5 bases and J shed 6 bases, with 21 bases lying between them. The CDR3 here is CSAATSPASGDTQYF. The CDR3 DNA sequence: TGCAGTGCTGCCACTAGCCCCGCCTCCGGCGATACGCAGTATTTT.

As concerns this clonotype: A clone one base away is much larger, so this may be a read error. The chain links TRBV6-2 or TRBV6-3 to TRBJ2-7; 8 bases are a match to TRBD2. The CDR3 runs to 16 residues. Germline CDR1 MNHEY, CDR2 SVGEGT. CDR3 in DNA: TGTGCCAGCAGTTACATGGTCGGGAGGGCCGCCTACGAGCAGCACTTC. Protein product: CASSYMVGRAAYEQHF.

This chain links TRBV7-9 with TRBJ2-7; possibly TRBD1 for D (5 bases). Looked up from germline, CDR1 is SEHNR and CDR2 is FQNEAQ (reference sequence). This CDR3 spans 14 amino acids. V lost 5 bases and J lost 0, with 11 bases in between. In DNA form, the CDR3 reads TGTGCCAGCAGCCAAGACAGTAACTCCTACGAGCAGTACTTC. It translates to CASSQDSNSYEQYF. Based on the CDR3 plus reference TRBV7-9 and TRBJ2-7, the full variable domain is DTGVSQNPRHKITKRGQNVTFRCDPISEHNRLYWYRQTLGQGPEFLTYFQNEAQLEKSRLLSDRFSAERPKGSFSTLEIQRTEQGDSAMYLCASSQDSNSYEQYFGPGTRLTVT.

The V and J genes are TRBV19 and TRBJ2-5, with D possibly matching TRBD2 (6 bases). Trimming stripped 7 bases from V and 6 bases from J, with 12 bases between. Germline CDR1 and CDR2: LNHDA and SQIVND (reference sequence). CDR3 length equals 12 residues. CDR3 sequence (DNA): TGTGCCAGTACCCGGGGGAGGAAGACCCAGTACTTC. The encoded protein is CASTRGRKTQYF.

The chain has TRBV12-3 or TRBV12-4 and TRBJ2-1; a possible D gene is TRBD1 (5 bases). Deletions cut 5 bases from V and 7 bases from J, with 21 bases between. CDR3 length: 16 amino acids. CDR3 protein: CASSPQGVGFMNEQFF. The CDR3, as DNA: TGTGCCAGCAGTCCCCAGGGCGTGGGGTTTATGAATGAGCAGTTCTTC.

This clonotype has more than one count but fewer than ten. The V gene is TRBV2, the J gene TRBJ2-4; D may be TRBD2 (5 bases). Looked up from germline, CDR1 is SNHLY and CDR2 is FYNNEI. V was trimmed by 4 bases and J by 5 bases, leaving 9 bases between them. CDR3 size: 13 residues. The CDR3 here is CASSGGLENIQYF. In nucleotides, the CDR3 is TGTGCCAGCAGTGGCGGGCTGGAAAACATTCAGTACTTC.

This clonotype appeared a few times. The chain is built from TRBV7-6 and TRBJ2-1; 9 bases line up with TRBD2. V dropped 6 bases and J dropped 5; count of bases not matched to a gene: 8. CDR3 length: 15 amino acids. Germline CDR1 reads SGHVS; CDR2 reads FNYEAQ. The CDR3 region is CASRLTSGPNNEQFF. In DNA, the CDR3 is TGTGCCAGCAGACTTACTAGCGGGCCGAACAATGAGCAGTTCTTC.

With regard to this clonotype: The conserved phenylalanine or tryptophan is not found at the CDR3 terminus, so this likely reflects a read error. Here the CDR3 reads CASSVGLSTEAFY. CDR3 DNA sequence: TGTGCCAGCAGCGTAGGTCTGAGCACTGAAGCTTTCTAT. The chain recombines TRBV9 with TRBJ1-1; D unresolved. CDR3 length: 13 residues. With 0 bases removed from V and 4 bases from J, the gap between germline ends came to 7 bases. CDR1 is SGDLS and CDR2 is YYNGEE in the germline V gene.